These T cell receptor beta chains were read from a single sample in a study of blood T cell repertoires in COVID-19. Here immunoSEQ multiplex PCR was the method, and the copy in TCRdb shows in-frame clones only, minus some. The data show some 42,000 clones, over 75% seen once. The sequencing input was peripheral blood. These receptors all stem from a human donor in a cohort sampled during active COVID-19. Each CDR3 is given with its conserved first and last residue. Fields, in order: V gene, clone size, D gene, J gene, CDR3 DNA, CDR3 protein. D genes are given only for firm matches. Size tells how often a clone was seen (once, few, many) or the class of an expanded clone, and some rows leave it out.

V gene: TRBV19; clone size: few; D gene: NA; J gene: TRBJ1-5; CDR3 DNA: TGTGCCAGTAGTATCCCGATCCGGGGGAATCAGCCCCAGCATTTT; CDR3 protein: CASSIPIRGNQPQHF
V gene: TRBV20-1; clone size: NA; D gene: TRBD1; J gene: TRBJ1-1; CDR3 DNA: TGCAGTGCTAGTTTGCAGGGGGGCACTGAAGCTTTCTTT; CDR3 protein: CSASLQGGTEAFF
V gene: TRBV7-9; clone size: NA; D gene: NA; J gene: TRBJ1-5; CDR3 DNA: TGTGCCAGCAGCTCGCAGGGCGGCAATCAGCCCCAGCATTTT; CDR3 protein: CASSSQGGNQPQHF
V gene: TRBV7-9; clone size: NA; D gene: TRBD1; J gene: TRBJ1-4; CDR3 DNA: TGTGCCAGCAGCCTGCCGACAGGGAATGAAAAACTGTTTTTT; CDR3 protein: CASSLPTGNEKLFF
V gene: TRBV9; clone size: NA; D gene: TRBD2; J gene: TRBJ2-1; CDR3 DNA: TGTGCCAGCAGCACCTTCGGGACTAGCGGGGGGGCTATTGAGCAGTTCTTC; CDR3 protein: CASSTFGTSGGAIEQFF
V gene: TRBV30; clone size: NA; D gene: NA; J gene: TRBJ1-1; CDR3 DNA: TGTGCCTGGGGTGCCAAGATGCGGGGAAACACTGAAGCTTTCTTT; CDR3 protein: CAWGAKMRGNTEAFF
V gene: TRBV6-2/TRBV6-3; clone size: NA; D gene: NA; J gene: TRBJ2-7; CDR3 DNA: TGTGCCAGCAGTCTCCCTTATTACGAGCAGTACTTC; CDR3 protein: CASSLPYYEQYF
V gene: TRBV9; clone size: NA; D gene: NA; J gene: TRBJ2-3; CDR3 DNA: TGTGCCAGCAGCGTAGGCAGTGAAGATACGCAGTATTTT; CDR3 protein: CASSVGSEDTQYF
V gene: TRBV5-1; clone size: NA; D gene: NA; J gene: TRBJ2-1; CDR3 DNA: TGCGCCAGTTCGCAGGGGCTCAGCTCCTACAATGAGCAGTTCTTC; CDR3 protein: CASSQGLSSYNEQFF
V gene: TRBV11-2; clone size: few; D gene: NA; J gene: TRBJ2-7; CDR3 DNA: TGTGCCAGCAGCTTAGGAATTACAGAGCAGTACTTC; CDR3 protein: CASSLGITEQYF
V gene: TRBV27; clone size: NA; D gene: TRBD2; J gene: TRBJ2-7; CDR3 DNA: TGTGCCAGCAGTAGCGGGGGGCGGGAGCAGTACTTC; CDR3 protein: CASSSGGREQYF
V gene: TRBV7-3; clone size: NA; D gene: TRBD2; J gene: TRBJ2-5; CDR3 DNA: TGTGCCAGCAGCCGTCTAGCGGGGGAGACCCAGTACTTC; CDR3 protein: CASSRLAGETQYF
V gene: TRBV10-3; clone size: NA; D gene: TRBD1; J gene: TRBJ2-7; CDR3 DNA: TGTGCCATCAGTCCCGGGACAGGGGAAATCGAGCAGTACTTC; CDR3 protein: CAISPGTGEIEQYF
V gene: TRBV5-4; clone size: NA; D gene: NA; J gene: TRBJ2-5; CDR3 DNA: TGTGCCAGCAGCTTGAAACTCTCAACCGTCCAAGAGACCCAGTACTTC; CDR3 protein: CASSLKLSTVQETQYF